These 20 T cell receptor beta chains came from one sample sequenced in a study of breast tumors, draining lymph nodes, adjacent tissues. A single record per CDR3 protein comes from TCRdb applying MiXCR to the multiplex PCR reads. Of tens of thousands of distinct CDR3 sequences in the sample, 30% to 45% are singletons; the top ten hold roughly 11%. Sequencing was done on a sample of breast tumor tissue. Every receptor here comes from a female donor with breast cancer. Some clones in this sample may be carry-over from other donors' samples.

Many counts were recorded for this clonotype. This rearrangement joins TRBV13 to TRBJ2-2; 7 bases match TRBD2. V lost 5 bases and J lost 3; bases outside the gene matches: 9. The CDR3 has 16 residues. CDR1 is PRHDT, CDR2 FYEKMQ, per germline (reference sequence). CDR3 residues: CASSTRAGTYTGELFF. The CDR3 DNA reads TGTGCCAGCAGCACCAGAGCGGGAACGTACACCGGGGAGCTGTTTTTT. The entire variable domain, with the rest obtained from reference TRBV13 and TRBJ2-2, is as follows: AAGVIQSPRHLIKEKRETATLKCYPIPRHDTVYWYQQGPGQDPQFLISFYEKMQSDKGSIPDRFSAQQFSDYHSELNMSSLELGDSALYFCASSTRAGTYTGELFFGEGSRLTVL.

The table lists this clonotype with many counts. Written as DNA, the CDR3 is TGTGCCAGCAGCCGGGACAGGGGGTCACACAATGAGCAGTTCTTC. Protein sequence: CASSRDRGSHNEQFF. This chain links TRBV5-5 with TRBJ2-1, with 11 nucleotides matching TRBD1. The V gene end was trimmed by 4 bases and the J gene end by 5 bases; junction bases not matched to a gene: 5. The germline CDR1 and CDR2 sequences are SGHKS and YYEKEE (reference sequence). The CDR3 is 15 residues long.

V is TRBV10-3 and J is TRBJ2-7, with 12 bases aligning to TRBD1. CDR3 length equals 16 residues. Trimming cost V 0 bases and J 7 bases; bases outside gene matches: 7. Germline CDR1 reads ENHRY; CDR2 reads SYGVKD. The CDR3 sequence is CAISESPGQGAREQYF. Here the CDR3 DNA reads TGTGCCATCAGTGAGTCTCCGGGACAGGGGGCTAGGGAGCAGTACTTC.

This clonotype was seen ten or more times. The V and J genes are TRBV20-1 and TRBJ1-6, with TRBD1 identical over 10 bases. The V segment lost 4 bases and the J segment 9 bases; nucleotides outside the gene matches: 6. The CDR3 loop spans 14 amino acids. In germline, CDR1 is DFQATT, CDR2 SNEGSKA (reference sequence). CDR3: CSAIGGTGASPLHF. Here the CDR3 DNA reads TGCAGTGCTATAGGCGGGACAGGGGCTTCACCCCTCCACTTT.

This clonotype was found a few times. This chain joins TRBV20-1 and TRBJ2-7, with D tentatively TRBD1 (6 bases). The germline V gene encodes CDR1 DFQATT and CDR2 SNEGSKA (reference sequence). The CDR3 loop spans 15 amino acids. The germline V and J ends were trimmed by 6 bases and 2 bases, with 20 bases remaining between them. The CDR3 reads CSAHDRRATTYEQYF. The CDR3 region has the DNA TGCAGTGCACACGACAGGCGAGCTACTACCTACGAGCAGTACTTC.

The chain links TRBV15 to TRBJ2-3; a possible D gene is TRBD2 (6 bases). Trimming pared 0 bases from V and 3 bases from J, leaving 10 bases between. Germline V gene data show CDR1 as LNHNV and CDR2 as YYDKDF (reference sequence). The CDR3 extends over 15 amino acids. The CDR3: CATSRERLGTDTQYF. The CDR3 nucleotides read TGTGCCACCAGCAGAGAGCGACTAGGTACAGATACGCAGTATTTT. The variable domain in full, with the rest retrieved from reference TRBV15 and TRBJ2-3, is DAMVIQNPRYQVTQFGKPVTLSCSQTLNHNVMYWYQQKSSQAPKLLFHYYDKDFNNEADTPDNFQSRRPNTSFCFLDIRSPGLGDTAMYLCATSRERLGTDTQYFGPGTRLTVL.

In its sample, this clonotype was seen many times. The chain combines TRBV12-3 or TRBV12-4 with TRBJ1-5, with 8 positions matching TRBD1. The CDR3 consists of 15 residues. The V segment lost 5 bases and the J segment 6 bases; nucleotides outside the gene matches: 9. Written as DNA, the CDR3 is TGTGCCAGCAGTCTCAGGACTGACAGGGGTCAGCCCCAGCATTTT. Translated, it gives CASSLRTDRGQPQHF.

In its sample, this clonotype was seen a few times. The chain couples TRBV18 to TRBJ1-4, with D tentatively TRBD1 (5 bases). CDR1 and CDR2 from the germline V gene are KGHSH and LQKENI. The CDR3 has 16 amino acids. The V and J ends lost 3 bases and 0 bases respectively, with 11 bases between them. The CDR3 loop reads CASSPQYRSTNEKLFF. CDR3 sequence (DNA): TGTGCCAGCTCACCCCAGTACAGGTCAACTAATGAAAAACTGTTTTTT. Drawing the rest from reference TRBV18 and TRBJ1-4, the complete variable domain is NAGVMQNPRHLVRRRGQEARLRCSPMKGHSHVYWYRQLPEEGLKFMVYLQKENIIDESGMPKERFSAEFPKEGPSILRIQQVVRGDSAAYFCASSPQYRSTNEKLFFGSGTQLSVL.

The chain uses TRBV27 and TRBJ1-6; 9 bases match TRBD1. The CDR3 spans 16 residues. Germline CDR1 is MNHEY and CDR2 is SMNVEV (reference sequence). Trimming removed 1 base from V and 6 bases from J; junction bases left unmatched: 4. The CDR3 sequence is CASSLFRDRVNSPLHF. The CDR3 bases are TGTGCCAGCAGTTTATTCCGGGACAGGGTTAATTCACCCCTCCACTTT.

This rearrangement joins TRBV12-3 or TRBV12-4 to TRBJ2-1, with TRBD2 identical over 7 bases. The CDR3 is made up of 15 amino acids. The V and J ends lost 4 bases and 3 bases, in that order; junction bases with no gene match: 6. CDR3 sequence: CASSSAGGSYNEQFF. The CDR3 nucleotides read TGTGCCAGCAGTTCGGCTGGCGGGAGCTACAATGAGCAGTTCTTC.

This clonotype was detected a few times. The rearrangement joins TRBV28 to TRBJ1-5, with D unresolved. The CDR3 spans 12 residues. Trimming stripped 6 bases from V and 9 bases from J, with 12 bases between. Germline assignment: CDR1 MDHEN and CDR2 SYDVKM. Here the CDR3 DNA reads TGTGCCAGCAGGCCGAACTTAAGGCCCCAGCATTTT. It yields the protein CASRPNLRPQHF.

As to this clonotype: A read error is possible here, since a much larger clone lies one base away. The chain uses TRBV12-3 or TRBV12-4 and TRBJ2-5, with a possible D match to TRBD2 (7 bases). The CDR3 length is 14 residues. The CDR3 loop reads CASSLRGGTETQHF. The CDR3 DNA follows: TGTGCCAGCAGTTTACGCGGGGGCACCGAGACCCAGCACTTC.

The sample holds many counts of this clonotype. This chain links TRBV20-1 with TRBJ2-1; TRBD2 agrees at 8 bases. This CDR3 contains 14 residues. J gave up 5 bases and V 1 base, and 4 bases lay outside the gene matches. The V gene's germline CDR1 is DFQATT and CDR2 SNEGSKA (reference sequence). CDR3 protein: CSARVTSAHNEQFF. The CDR3, as DNA: TGCAGTGCTAGAGTGACTAGCGCCCACAATGAGCAGTTCTTC.

This clonotype was counted many times. The gene calls are TRBV4-3 and TRBJ2-3; TRBD2 aligns across 8 bases. The CDR3 covers 14 residues. V gave up 1 base and J gave up 3 bases; unmatched junction bases: 0. Per germline, CDR1 LGHNA and CDR2 YSLEER. CDR3 amino acids: CASSQAGGTDTQYF. The CDR3 bases are TGCGCCAGCAGCCAAGCGGGAGGGACAGATACGCAGTATTTT.

V is TRBV11-2 and J is TRBJ2-7, with a weak D call TRBD2 (5 bases). Germline CDR1 is SGHAT and CDR2 is FQNNGV. Trimming took 1 base from V and 3 from J, leaving 16 bases between them. The CDR3 covers 16 residues. The CDR3, as DNA: TGTGCCAGCAGCTTAGTAGGAGGTGACGGGTTCTACGAGCAGTACTTC. This codes for CASSLVGGDGFYEQYF.

Ten or more counts support this clonotype. V usage is TRBV6-5 and J usage is TRBJ2-1, with D perhaps matching TRBD1 (5 bases). This CDR3 contains 11 residues. Per germline, CDR1 MNHEY and CDR2 SVGAGI. Trimming took off 7 bases at V and 9 bases at J, with 10 bases between the two ends. CDR3 DNA: TGTGCCAGCACCTGGGGCGCTGAGCAGTTCTTC. It encodes CASTWGAEQFF.

The sample holds many counts of this clonotype. This chain links TRBV12-3 or TRBV12-4 with TRBJ2-3; possibly TRBD2 for D (6 bases). Trimming stripped 3 bases from V and 3 bases from J, with 16 bases between. This CDR3 is 16 amino acids long. The CDR3, as DNA: TGTGCCAGCAGTTTCATGACGGGAGTTTCTACAGATACGCAGTATTTT. Amino acids: CASSFMTGVSTDTQYF.

This clonotype was seen ten or more times. The chain couples TRBV4-2 to TRBJ2-2; 8 bases fit TRBD2. Germline CDR1 LGHNA, CDR2 YNFKEQ. The CDR3 loop spans 16 amino acids. The V and J ends lost 3 bases and 4 bases, in that order; junction bases with no gene match: 7. The CDR3 reads CASSQGLGSSTGELFF. CDR3 sequence (DNA): TGTGCCAGCAGCCAGGGACTAGGGAGTAGCACCGGGGAGCTGTTTTTT.

This clonotype is medium-sized in the sample. The chain links TRBV20-1 to TRBJ1-2, with TRBD1 identical over 7 bases. This CDR3 spans 15 amino acids. V gave up 0 bases and J gave up 3 bases; unmatched junction bases: 7. Germline values: CDR1 DFQATT, CDR2 SNEGSKA (reference sequence). CDR3 sequence reads: CSARDRGQKYYGYTF. For the CDR3, the DNA is TGCAGTGCTAGAGATAGGGGACAGAAGTACTATGGCTACACCTTC.

This clonotype occurred many times. This chain joins TRBV15 and TRBJ1-2; D not resolved. V was cut by 3 bases and J by 9 bases, with 11 bases left in between. Germline V gives CDR1 LNHNV, CDR2 YYDKDF (reference sequence). This CDR3 comprises 12 residues. CDR3 in DNA: TGTGCCACCAGCAGTAACATGATTAGCTACACCTTC. Translated, it gives CATSSNMISYTF.